These T cell receptor beta chains were read from a single sample in a study of blood T cells in healthy people across ages. MiXCR, run by TCRdb on the 5' RACE reads, gives a single entry per CDR3 protein. Of about a million distinct CDR3 sequences in the sample, just over 50% were seen once. Sequenced sample: blood. These receptors were taken from a woman aged 55-69 years in good health. The CDR3 runs from the conserved cysteine through the conserved F or W. The D gene is left open where the match is weak. For some rows the clone size is stated as once, few or many, or as a class when expanded; others skip it.

V gene	D gene	J gene	clone size	CDR3 protein	CDR3 DNA
TRBV7-2	TRBD1	TRBJ1-2	many	CASSLRRGQSYGYTF	TGTGCCAGCAGCCTCCGACGGGGACAGTCCTATGGCTACACCTTC
TRBV4-1	-	TRBJ1-2	-	CASSQVLSGMDGYTF	TGCGCCAGCAGCCAAGTCTTGTCGGGAATGGATGGCTACACCTTC
TRBV28	TRBD1	TRBJ1-4	few	CASSPRGITTNEKLFF	TGTGCCAGCAGTCCCAGGGGGATCACAACTAATGAAAAACTGTTTTTT
TRBV2	TRBD1	TRBJ2-7	-	CASSGNRGTSYEQYF	TGTGCCAGCAGTGGAAACAGGGGAACATCCTACGAGCAGTACTTC
TRBV20-1	-	TRBJ2-7	-	CSARVPGRGPYEQYF	TGCAGTGCTAGAGTCCCAGGTCGGGGACCCTACGAGCAGTACTTC
TRBV15	-	TRBJ2-1	-	CATSRSLSNEQFF	TGTGCCACCAGCAGAAGTCTAAGCAATGAGCAGTTCTTC
TRBV10-3	-	TRBJ2-1	few	CAITDSSYNEQFF	TGTGCCATCACGGATAGCTCCTACAATGAGCAGTTCTTC
TRBV28	-	TRBJ2-5	-	CASSLTRFGETQYF	TGTGCCAGCAGTTTAACGCGGTTTGGAGAGACCCAGTACTTC
TRBV27	TRBD1	TRBJ1-4	-	CASSYDRDAEKLFF	TGTGCCAGCAGTTACGACAGGGACGCTGAAAAACTGTTTTTT
TRBV3-1	TRBD1	TRBJ1-2	-	CASSQGGGVYGYTF	TGTGCCAGCAGCCAAGGAGGGGGCGTCTATGGCTACACCTTC
TRBV6-2/TRBV6-3	TRBD2	TRBJ2-5	-	CATAGTSGEETQYF	TGTGCCACCGCCGGGACTAGCGGCGAAGAGACCCAGTACTTC
TRBV29-1	TRBD2	TRBJ2-1	-	CSVGGPARGSTNEQFF	TGCAGCGTTGGAGGTCCGGCCCGCGGGAGTACGAATGAGCAGTTCTTC
TRBV4-1	-	TRBJ2-5	once	CASSQRPDVRLQETQYF	TGCGCCAGCAGCCAACGCCCCGATGTCCGGCTACAAGAGACCCAGTACTTC
TRBV6-6	TRBD1	TRBJ1-2	-	CASRQGQGPYGYYGYTF	TGTGCCAGCAGACAAGGACAGGGTCCCTATGGGTACTATGGCTACACCTTC
TRBV28	-	TRBJ1-1	-	CASLVNTEAFF	TGTGCCAGCTTGGTGAACACTGAAGCTTTCTTT
TRBV28	-	TRBJ1-2	few	CASSLRSYGYTF	TGTGCCAGCAGTTTGAGAAGCTATGGCTACACCTTC
TRBV28	-	TRBJ1-5	few	CASSFMGREQPQHF	TGTGCCAGCAGTTTTATGGGCAGGGAACAGCCCCAGCATTTT
TRBV29-1	TRBD2	TRBJ2-7	-	CSVVGGFYEQYF	TGCAGCGTTGTGGGGGGGTTCTACGAGCAGTACTTC